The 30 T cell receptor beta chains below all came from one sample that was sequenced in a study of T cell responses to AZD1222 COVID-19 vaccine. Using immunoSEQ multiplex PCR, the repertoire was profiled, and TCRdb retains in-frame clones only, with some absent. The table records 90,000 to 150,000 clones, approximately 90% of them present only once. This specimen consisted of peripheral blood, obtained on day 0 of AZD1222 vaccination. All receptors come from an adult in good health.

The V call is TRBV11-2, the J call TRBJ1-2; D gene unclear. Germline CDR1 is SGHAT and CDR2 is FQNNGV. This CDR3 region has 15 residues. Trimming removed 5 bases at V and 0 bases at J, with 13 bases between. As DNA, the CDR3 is TGTGCCAGCAGCCAGGCGGACTCTACTAACTATGGCTACACCTTC. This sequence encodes CASSQADSTNYGYTF.

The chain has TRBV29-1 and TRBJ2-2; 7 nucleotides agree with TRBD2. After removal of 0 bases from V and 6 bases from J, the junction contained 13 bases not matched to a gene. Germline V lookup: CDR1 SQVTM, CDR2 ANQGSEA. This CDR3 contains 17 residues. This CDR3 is CSVEDQGRESRAGELFF. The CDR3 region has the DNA TGCAGCGTTGAAGATCAAGGGCGGGAGAGCAGAGCCGGGGAGCTGTTTTTT.

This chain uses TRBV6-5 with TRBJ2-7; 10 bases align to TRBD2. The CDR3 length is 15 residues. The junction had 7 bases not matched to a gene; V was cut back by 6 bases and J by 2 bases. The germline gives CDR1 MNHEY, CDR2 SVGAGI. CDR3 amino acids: CASSPGGTSAYEQYF. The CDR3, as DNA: TGTGCCAGCAGCCCAGGGGGGACTAGCGCCTACGAGCAGTACTTC.

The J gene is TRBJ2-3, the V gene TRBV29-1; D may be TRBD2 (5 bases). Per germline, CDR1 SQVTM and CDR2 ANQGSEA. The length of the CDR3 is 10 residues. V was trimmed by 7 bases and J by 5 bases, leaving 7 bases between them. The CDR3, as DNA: TGCAGCGCCCGGGGAGATACGCAGTATTTT. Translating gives CSARGDTQYF.

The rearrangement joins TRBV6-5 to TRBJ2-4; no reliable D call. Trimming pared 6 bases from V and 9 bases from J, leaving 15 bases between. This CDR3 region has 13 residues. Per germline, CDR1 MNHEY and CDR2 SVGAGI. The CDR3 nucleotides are TGTGCCAGCAGGGTAGAAACTTTCGGCATTCAGTACTTC. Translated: CASRVETFGIQYF.

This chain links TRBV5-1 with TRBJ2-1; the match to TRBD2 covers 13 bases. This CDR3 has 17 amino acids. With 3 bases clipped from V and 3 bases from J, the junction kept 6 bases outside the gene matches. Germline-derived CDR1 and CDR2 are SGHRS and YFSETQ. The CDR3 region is CASSSGLAGVGYNEQFF. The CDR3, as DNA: TGCGCCAGCAGCTCCGGACTAGCGGGAGTAGGCTACAATGAGCAGTTCTTC.

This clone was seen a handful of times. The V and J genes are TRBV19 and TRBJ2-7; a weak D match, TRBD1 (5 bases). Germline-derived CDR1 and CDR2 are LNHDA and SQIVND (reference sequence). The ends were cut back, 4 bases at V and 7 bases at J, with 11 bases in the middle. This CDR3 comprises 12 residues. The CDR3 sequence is CASSNTAGEQYF. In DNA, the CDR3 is TGTGCCAGTAGTAATACAGCAGGGGAGCAGTACTTC. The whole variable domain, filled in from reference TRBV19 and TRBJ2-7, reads DGGITQSPKYLFRKEGQNVTLSCEQNLNHDAMYWYRQDPGQGLRLIYYSQIVNDFQKGDIAEGYSVSREKKESFPLTVTSAQKNPTAFYLCASSNTAGEQYFGPGTRLTVT.

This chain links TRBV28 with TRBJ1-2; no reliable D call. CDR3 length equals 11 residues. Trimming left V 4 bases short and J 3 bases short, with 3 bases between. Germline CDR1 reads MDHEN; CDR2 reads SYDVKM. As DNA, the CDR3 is TGTGCCAGCAGTTCCCACTATGGCTACACCTTC. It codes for CASSSHYGYTF.

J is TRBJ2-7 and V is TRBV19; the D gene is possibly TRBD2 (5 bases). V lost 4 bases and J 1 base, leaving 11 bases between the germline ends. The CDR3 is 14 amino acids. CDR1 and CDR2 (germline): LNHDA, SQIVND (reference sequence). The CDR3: CASSKSGGSYEQYF. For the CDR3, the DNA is TGTGCCAGTAGTAAAAGCGGCGGTTCCTACGAGCAGTACTTC.

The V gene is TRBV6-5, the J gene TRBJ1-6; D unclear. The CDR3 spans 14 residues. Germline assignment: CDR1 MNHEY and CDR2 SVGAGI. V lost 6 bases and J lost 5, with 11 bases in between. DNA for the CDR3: TGTGCCAGCAGACGGGATCAAGATAATTCACCCCTCCACTTT. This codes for CASRRDQDNSPLHF.

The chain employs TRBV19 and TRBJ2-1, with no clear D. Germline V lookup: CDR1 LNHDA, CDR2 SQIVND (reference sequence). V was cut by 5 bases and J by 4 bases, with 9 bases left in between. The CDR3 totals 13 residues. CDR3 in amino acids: CASSPRAYNEQFF. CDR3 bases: TGTGCCAGTAGTCCCCGGGCTTACAATGAGCAGTTCTTC.

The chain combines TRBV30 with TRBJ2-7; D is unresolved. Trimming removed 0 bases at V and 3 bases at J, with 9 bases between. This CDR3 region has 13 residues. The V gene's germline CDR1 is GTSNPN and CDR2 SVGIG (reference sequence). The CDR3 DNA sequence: TGTGCCTGGAGTGTACTGGAGTTCTACGAGCAGTACTTC. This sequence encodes CAWSVLEFYEQYF.

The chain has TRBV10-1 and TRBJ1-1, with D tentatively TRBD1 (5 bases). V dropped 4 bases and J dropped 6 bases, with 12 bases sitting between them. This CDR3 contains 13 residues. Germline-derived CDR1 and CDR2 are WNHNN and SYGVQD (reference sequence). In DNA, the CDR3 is TGCGCCAGCAGTGCTGCTTGGGGGGCTGAAGCTTTCTTT. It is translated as CASSAAWGAEAFF.

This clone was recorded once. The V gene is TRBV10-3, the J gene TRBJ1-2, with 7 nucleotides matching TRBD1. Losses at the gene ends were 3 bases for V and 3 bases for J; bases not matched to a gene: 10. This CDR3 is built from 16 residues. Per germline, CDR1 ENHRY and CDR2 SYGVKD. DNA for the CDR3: TGTGCCATCAGTGATACTACCGGGACAGCCGACTATGGCTACACCTTC. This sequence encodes CAISDTTGTADYGYTF.

In DNA, the CDR3 is TGTGCCAGCAGACTGGACAGGGGTTATGAAAAACTGTTTTTT. Translating it yields CASRLDRGYEKLFF. The chain carries TRBV28 and TRBJ1-4; 9 bases line up with TRBD1. V lost 6 bases, J lost 6 bases, and 5 bases stayed unmatched. The CDR3 extends over 14 amino acids. Germline V lookup: CDR1 MDHEN, CDR2 SYDVKM.

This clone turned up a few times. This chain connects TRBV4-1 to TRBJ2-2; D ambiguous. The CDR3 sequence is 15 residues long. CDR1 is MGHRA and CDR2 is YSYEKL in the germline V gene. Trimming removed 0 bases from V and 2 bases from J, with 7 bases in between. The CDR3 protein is CASSQDPVNTGELFF. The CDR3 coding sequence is TGCGCCAGCAGCCAAGATCCGGTTAACACCGGGGAGCTGTTTTTT.

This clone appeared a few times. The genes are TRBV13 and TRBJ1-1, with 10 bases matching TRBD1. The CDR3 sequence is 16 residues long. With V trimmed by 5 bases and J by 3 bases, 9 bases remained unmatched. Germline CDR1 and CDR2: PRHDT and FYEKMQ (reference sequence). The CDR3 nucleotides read TGTGCCAGCAGCCCCCCCGGGACAGGGGCCGACACTGAAGCTTTCTTT. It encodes CASSPPGTGADTEAFF.

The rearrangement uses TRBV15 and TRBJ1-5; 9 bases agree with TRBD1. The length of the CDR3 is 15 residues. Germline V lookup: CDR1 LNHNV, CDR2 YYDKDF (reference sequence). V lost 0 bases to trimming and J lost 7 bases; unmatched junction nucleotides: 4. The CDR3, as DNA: TGTGCCACCAGCAGAGACGGACAGGGGCAACAGCCCCAGCATTTT. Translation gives CATSRDGQGQQPQHF.

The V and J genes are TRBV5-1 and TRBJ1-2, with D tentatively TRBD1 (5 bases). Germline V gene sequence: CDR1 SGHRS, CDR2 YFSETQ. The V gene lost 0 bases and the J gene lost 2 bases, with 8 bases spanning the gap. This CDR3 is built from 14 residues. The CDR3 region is CASSLDRRNYGYTF. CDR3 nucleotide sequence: TGCGCCAGCAGCTTGGACAGGAGAAACTATGGCTACACCTTC.

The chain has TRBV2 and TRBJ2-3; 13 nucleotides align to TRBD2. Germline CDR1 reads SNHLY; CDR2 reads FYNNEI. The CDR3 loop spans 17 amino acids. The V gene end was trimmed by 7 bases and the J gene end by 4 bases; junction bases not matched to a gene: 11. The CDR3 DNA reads TGTGCCAGCACCACCGGACTAGCGGGGGCCAGCGCAGATACGCAGTATTTT. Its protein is CASTTGLAGASADTQYF. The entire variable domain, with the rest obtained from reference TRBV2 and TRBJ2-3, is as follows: EPEVTQTPSHQVTQMGQEVILRCVPISNHLYFYWYRQILGQKVEFLVSFYNNEISEKSEIFDDQFSVERPDGSNFTLKIRSTKLEDSAMYFCASTTGLAGASADTQYFGPGTRLTVL.

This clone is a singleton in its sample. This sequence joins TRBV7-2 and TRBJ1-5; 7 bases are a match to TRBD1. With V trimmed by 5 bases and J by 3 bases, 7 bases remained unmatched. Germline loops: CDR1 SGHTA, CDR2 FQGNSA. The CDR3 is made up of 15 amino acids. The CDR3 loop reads CASSPSRGDNQPQHF. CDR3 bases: TGTGCCAGCAGCCCCTCCAGGGGGGACAATCAGCCCCAGCATTTT.

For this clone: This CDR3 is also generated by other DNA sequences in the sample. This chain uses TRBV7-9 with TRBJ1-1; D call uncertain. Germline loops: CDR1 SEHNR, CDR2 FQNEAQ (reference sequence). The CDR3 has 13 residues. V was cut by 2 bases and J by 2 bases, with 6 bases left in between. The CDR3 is CASSLRRNTEAFF. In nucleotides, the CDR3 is TGTGCCAGCAGCTTACGGCGAAACACTGAAGCTTTCTTT.

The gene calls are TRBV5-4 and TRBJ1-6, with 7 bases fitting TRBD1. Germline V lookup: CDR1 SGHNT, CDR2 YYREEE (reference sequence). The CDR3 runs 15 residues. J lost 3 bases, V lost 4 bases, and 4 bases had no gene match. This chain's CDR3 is CASSPGQLYNSPLHF. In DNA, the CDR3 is TGTGCCAGCAGCCCGGGACAGCTCTATAATTCACCCCTCCACTTT.

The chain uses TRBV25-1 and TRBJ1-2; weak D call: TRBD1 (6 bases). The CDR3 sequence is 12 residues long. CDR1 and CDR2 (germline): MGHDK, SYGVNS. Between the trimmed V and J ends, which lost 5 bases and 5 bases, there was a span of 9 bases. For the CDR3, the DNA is TGTGCCAGCAGTAAAGGGGGGTATGGCTACACCTTC. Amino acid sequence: CASSKGGYGYTF.

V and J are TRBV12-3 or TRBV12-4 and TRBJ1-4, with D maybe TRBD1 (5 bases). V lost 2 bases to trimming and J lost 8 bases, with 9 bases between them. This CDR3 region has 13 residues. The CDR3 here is CASSLRGGEKLFF. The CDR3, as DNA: TGTGCCAGCAGTTTAAGGGGCGGGGAAAAACTGTTTTTT.

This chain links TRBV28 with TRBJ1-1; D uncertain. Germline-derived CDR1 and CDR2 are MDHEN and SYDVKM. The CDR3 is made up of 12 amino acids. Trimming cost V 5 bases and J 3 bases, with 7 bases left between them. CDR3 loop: CASSLVYTEAFF. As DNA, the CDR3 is TGTGCCAGCAGTCTTGTCTACACTGAAGCTTTCTTT.

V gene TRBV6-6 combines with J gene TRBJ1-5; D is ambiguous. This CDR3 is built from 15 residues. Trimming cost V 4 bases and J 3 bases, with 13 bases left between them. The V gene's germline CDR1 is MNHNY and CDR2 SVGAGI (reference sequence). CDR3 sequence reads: CASSFLSGVNQPQHF. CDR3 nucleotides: TGTGCCAGCAGTTTCCTTTCCGGGGTCAATCAGCCCCAGCATTTT.

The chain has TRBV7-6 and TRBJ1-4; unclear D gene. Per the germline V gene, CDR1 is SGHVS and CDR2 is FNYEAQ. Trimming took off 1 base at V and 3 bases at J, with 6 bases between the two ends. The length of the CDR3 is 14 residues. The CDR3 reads CASSLGRSNEKLFF. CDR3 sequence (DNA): TGTGCCAGCAGCTTAGGCCGTTCTAATGAAAAACTGTTTTTT. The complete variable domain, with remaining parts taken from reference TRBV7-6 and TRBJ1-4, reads GAGVSQSPRYKVTKRGQDVALRCDPISGHVSLYWYRQALGQGPEFLTYFNYEAQQDKSGLPNDRFSAERPEGSISTLTIQRTEQRDSAMYRCASSLGRSNEKLFFGSGTQLSVL.

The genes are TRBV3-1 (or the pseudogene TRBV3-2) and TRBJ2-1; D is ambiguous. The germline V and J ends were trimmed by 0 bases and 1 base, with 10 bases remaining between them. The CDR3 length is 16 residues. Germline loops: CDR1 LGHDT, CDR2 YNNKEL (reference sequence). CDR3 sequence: CASSQDPAFSYNEQFF. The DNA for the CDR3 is TGTGCCAGCAGCCAAGATCCGGCTTTTTCCTACAATGAGCAGTTCTTC.

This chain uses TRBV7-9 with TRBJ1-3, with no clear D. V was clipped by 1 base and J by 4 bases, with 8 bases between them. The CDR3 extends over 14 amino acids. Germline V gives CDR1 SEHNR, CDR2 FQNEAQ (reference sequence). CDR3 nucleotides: TGTGCCAGCAGCTTAGAGGCGGTCGGAAACACCATATATTTT. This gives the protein CASSLEAVGNTIYF.